A selection of T cell receptor beta chains follows, all from one sample in a study of T cells in localized non-small cell lung cancer. Libraries were prepared by immunoSEQ multiplex PCR; TCRdb keeps only in-frame clonotypes and omits some of them. The data hold some 140,000 clones, with more than 80% observed a single time. The sample was peripheral blood, taken before any cancer treatment. These receptor sequences come from a female donor older than 55 with stage I lung adenocarcinoma. Both conserved end residues are part of each CDR3. A D gene is named only where the DNA matches it firmly. Size tells how often a clone was seen (once, few, many) or the class of an expanded clone, and some rows leave it out.

J gene,clone size,V gene,D gene,CDR3 protein,CDR3 DNA
TRBJ1-5,-,TRBV7-9,TRBD1,CASSTTTGGGQPQHF,TGTGCCAGCAGCACGACAACAGGGGGTGGACAGCCCCAGCATTTT
TRBJ1-2,-,TRBV7-9,-,CASSLVIAPTF,TGTGCCAGCAGCCTAGTAATAGCGCCCACCTTC
TRBJ1-2,-,TRBV6-1,-,CASSVDMLSTGYTF,TGTGCCAGCAGTGTGGACATGCTGAGTACCGGCTACACCTTC
TRBJ1-6,-,TRBV30,TRBD1,CAWSGQGGYNSPLHF,TGTGCCTGGAGTGGACAGGGAGGATATAATTCACCCCTCCACTTT
TRBJ2-3,-,TRBV19,-,CASSPTGTDTQYF,TGTGCCAGTAGCCCGACAGGCACAGATACGCAGTATTTT
TRBJ2-7,-,TRBV5-4,-,CASSLRTGPYEQYF,TGTGCCAGCAGCTTACGGACGGGTCCCTACGAGCAGTACTTC
TRBJ1-4,few,TRBV10-3,TRBD1,CAISEARDREKLFF,TGTGCCATCAGTGAGGCGAGGGACAGGGAAAAACTGTTTTTT
TRBJ1-4,few,TRBV29-1,-,CSVSRQRFEKLFF,TGCAGCGTTTCAAGGCAGCGGTTTGAAAAACTGTTTTTT
TRBJ2-5,-,TRBV15,-,CATSREGDTQETQYF,TGTGCCACCAGCAGAGAGGGGGACACCCAAGAGACCCAGTACTTC
TRBJ1-5,-,TRBV9,-,CASSVEASNQPQHF,TGTGCCAGCAGCGTTGAGGCCAGCAATCAGCCCCAGCATTTT
TRBJ2-7,-,TRBV10-3,-,CATRLGRSAYEQYF,TGTGCCACACGGCTAGGTAGATCGGCTTACGAGCAGTACTTC
TRBJ2-7,-,TRBV29-1,TRBD2,CSVERLAGTYEQYF,TGCAGCGTTGAAAGACTAGCGGGGACCTACGAGCAGTACTTC
TRBJ2-7,-,TRBV28,TRBD1,CASSPGTEYYEQYF,TGTGCCAGCAGCCCCGGGACAGAATACTACGAGCAGTACTTC
TRBJ2-2,-,TRBV29-1,TRBD2,CSVGFGRGRGTGELFF,TGCAGCGTTGGGTTTGGCCGCGGGAGGGGCACCGGGGAGCTGTTTTTT
TRBJ1-1,few,TRBV2,TRBD1,CASKATGGTEAFF,TGTGCCAGCAAGGCGACAGGGGGCACTGAAGCTTTCTTT
TRBJ1-2,-,TRBV9,-,CASSARGRGNYGYTF,TGTGCCAGCAGCGCTCGAGGGAGGGGAAACTATGGCTACACCTTC
TRBJ2-7,few,TRBV27,-,CASRAVNYEQYF,TGTGCCAGCAGGGCGGTAAACTACGAGCAGTACTTC
TRBJ2-4,-,TRBV4-1,-,CASSLNGGNIQYF,TGCGCCAGCAGCCTGAATGGGGGAAACATTCAGTACTTC
TRBJ2-3,-,TRBV5-6,-,CASSLEGTDTQYF,TGTGCCAGCAGCTTGGAAGGCACAGATACGCAGTATTTT
TRBJ2-5,-,TRBV18,TRBD2,CASSPTGLAAETQYF,TGTGCCAGCTCACCTACGGGACTAGCGGCGGAGACCCAGTACTTC
TRBJ2-3,-,TRBV7-9,TRBD2,CASSLKTSGYTDTQYF,TGTGCCAGCAGCTTAAAGACTAGCGGCTACACAGATACGCAGTATTTT
TRBJ2-7,-,TRBV9,-,CASSVGWGGSYEQYF,TGTGCCAGCAGCGTAGGATGGGGAGGATCCTACGAGCAGTACTTC
TRBJ2-3,-,TRBV6-1,-,CASRVVPGSTDTQYF,TGTGCCAGCAGGGTCGTCCCGGGGAGCACAGATACGCAGTATTTT
TRBJ2-7,few,TRBV30,-,CAWSGRGWRNEQYF,TGTGCCTGGAGTGGCAGGGGTTGGAGGAACGAGCAGTACTTC
TRBJ2-1,-,TRBV7-9,-,CASSPPLVAAYNEQFF,TGTGCCAGCAGCCCCCCCCTTGTAGCGGCCTACAATGAGCAGTTCTTC
TRBJ1-2,-,TRBV2,TRBD1,CASMGIDRALSYGYTF,TGTGCCAGCATGGGGATCGACAGGGCGCTTTCCTATGGCTACACCTTC
TRBJ2-2,-,TRBV5-4,TRBD2,CATSLGGVPGELFF,TGTGCCACCAGCCTCGGGGGGGTTCCAGGGGAGCTGTTTTTT
TRBJ2-1,-,TRBV5-3,TRBD1,CARSSKGRGTGDYNEQFF,TGTGCCAGAAGCTCAAAAGGCCGAGGGACAGGGGACTACAATGAGCAGTTCTTC
TRBJ2-2,once,TRBV21-1,-,CASSKAQGRRGAGELFF,TGTGCCAGCAGCAAAGCGCAGGGACGTCGTGGCGCCGGGGAGCTGTTTTTT
TRBJ2-1,once,TRBV6-1,-,CASSEEWREQFF,TGTGCCAGCAGTGAAGAGTGGCGGGAGCAGTTCTTC
TRBJ2-3,-,TRBV21-1,-,CASSKTHCRDSTDTQYF,TGTGCCAGCAGCAAAACCCATTGTCGGGACAGCACAGATACGCAGTATTTT
TRBJ2-5,-,TRBV11-2,-,CASSLARGSQETQYF,TGTGCCAGCAGCTTAGCCCGGGGCAGCCAAGAGACCCAGTACTTC
TRBJ2-1,-,TRBV11-2,TRBD2,CASSRLAGRNEQFF,TGTGCCAGCAGCCGACTAGCGGGAAGGAATGAGCAGTTCTTC
TRBJ2-3,-,TRBV27,TRBD2,CASSLSVGLGRDTQYF,TGTGCCAGCAGTTTATCCGTCGGACTAGGGCGGGATACGCAGTATTTT
TRBJ2-3,once,TRBV18,TRBD2,CASSLGGADTQYF,TGTGCCAGCTCCTTGGGGGGGGCAGATACGCAGTATTTT
TRBJ2-3,-,TRBV5-1,-,CASGPLRGGDGGDTQYF,TGCGCCAGCGGCCCCTTGAGGGGGGGCGATGGTGGAGATACGCAGTATTTT
TRBJ2-5,-,TRBV6-6,TRBD2,CASRTGTIGPQYF,TGTGCCAGCAGGACCGGGACTATTGGACCCCAGTACTTC
TRBJ1-2,-,TRBV28,-,CASSLTQRDFGGGYTF,TGTGCCAGCAGTCTGACCCAGAGGGACTTTGGCGGAGGCTACACCTTC
TRBJ2-3,-,TRBV7-3,TRBD2,CASSERDAGADTQYF,TGTGCCAGCAGCGAAAGGGACGCGGGGGCAGATACGCAGTATTTT
TRBJ2-2,once,TRBV7-3,TRBD1,CASSGWTGKGFGELFF,TGTGCCAGCAGCGGTTGGACAGGGAAGGGGTTCGGGGAGCTGTTTTTT
TRBJ1-4,-,TRBV28,-,CASRWERELNEKLFF,TGTGCCAGCAGGTGGGAACGAGAACTTAATGAAAAACTGTTTTTT